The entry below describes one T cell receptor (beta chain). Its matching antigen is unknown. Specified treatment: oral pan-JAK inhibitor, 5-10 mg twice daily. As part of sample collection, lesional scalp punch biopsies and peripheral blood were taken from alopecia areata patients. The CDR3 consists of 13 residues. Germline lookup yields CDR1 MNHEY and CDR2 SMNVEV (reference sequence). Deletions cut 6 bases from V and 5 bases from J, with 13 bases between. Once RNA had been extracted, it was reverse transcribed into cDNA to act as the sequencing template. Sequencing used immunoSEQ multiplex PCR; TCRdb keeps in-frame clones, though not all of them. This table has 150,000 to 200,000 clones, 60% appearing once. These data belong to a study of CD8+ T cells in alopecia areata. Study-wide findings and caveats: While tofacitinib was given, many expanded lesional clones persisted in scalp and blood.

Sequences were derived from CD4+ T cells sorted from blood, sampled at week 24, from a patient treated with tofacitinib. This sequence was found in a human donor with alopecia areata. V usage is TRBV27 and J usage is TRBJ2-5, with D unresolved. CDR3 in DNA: TGTGCCAGCAGCTACAAGGGAAGGGAGACCCAGTACTTC. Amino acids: CASSYKGRETQYF.